The clone carrying this TCR beta chain has just a few counts. 5'RACE, which relied on constant-segment primers, yielded TCR alpha and TCR beta cDNA libraries carrying sample barcodes and UMIs. TCRdb itself ran the 5' RACE reads through MiXCR, one entry per CDR3 protein. The sample comprises about 560,000 distinct CDR3 sequences, about 22% of which are singletons, and approximately 8% rests with the top ten. This sample is drawn from a study of T-cell memory formation after mild COVID-19. Study-wide background: For the most part, TCR clusters were specific to one donor.

The CDR3 has 15 amino acids. Germline CDR1 is SGHNT and CDR2 is YYREEE (reference sequence). Trimming at V came to 2 bases and at J to 1 base, leaving 1 base not matched to a gene. Sample: PBMCs or a T cell subset sorted from them (not recorded which). The origin of this receptor is an adult woman who had mild COVID-19 (a few samples of this study predate the infection). Cell type and time point are not known. The genes are TRBV5-4 and TRBJ2-2, with 8 bases identical to TRBD2. Written as DNA, the CDR3 is TGTGCCAGCAGCTTACGGGGGGGGAACACCGGGGAGCTGTTTTTT. Translated, it gives CASSLRGGNTGELFF.